These T cell receptor beta chains were read from a single sample in a study of T cells in Graves' hyperthyroidism and ophthalmopathy. Via MiXCR, TCRdb re-called the multiplex PCR reads, giving one row per CDR3 protein. The sample yields some 690,000 distinct CDR3 sequences, 17% seen once. The source material was blood. Every receptor here comes from a man aged 50 to 60 with Graves' hyperthyroidism. Both conserved end residues are part of each CDR3. D genes are given only for firm matches. A row's size may be missing; if present it is once, few, many or a size class.

NA,few,TRBV7-9,TRBJ1-4,TGTGCCAGCAGCTTAGAACTGGTTGAAAAACTGTTTTTT,CASSLELVEKLFF
TRBD2,many,TRBV7-2,TRBJ2-7,TGTGCCAGCAGGCCTCTAGCGGTAAGCTACGAGCAGTACTTC,CASRPLAVSYEQYF
NA,NA,TRBV15,TRBJ1-1,TGTGCCACCAGCAGAGGAGGGGTTTTCACTGAAGCTTTCTTT,CATSRGGVFTEAFF
NA,NA,TRBV29-1,TRBJ2-4,TGCAGCGTCCAAAAGGACGGATTGGTCAAAAACATTCAGTACTTC,CSVQKDGLVKNIQYF
TRBD1,many,TRBV12-3/TRBV12-4,TRBJ1-2,TGTGCCAGCAGTTCTTACAGGGGGGGCTACACCTTC,CASSSYRGGYTF
NA,NA,TRBV6-1,TRBJ1-5,TGTGCCAGCAGTTTTTTCGAGGACCAGCCCCAGCATTTT,CASSFFEDQPQHF
TRBD1,many,TRBV11-2,TRBJ2-7,TGTGCCAGCAGCTTAGGGGGACAGCTCTACGAGCAGTACTTC,CASSLGGQLYEQYF
TRBD1,few,TRBV6-1,TRBJ1-6,TGTGCCAGCACTTTTGGGACAGGGGCTGGCAATTCACCCCTCCACTTT,CASTFGTGAGNSPLHF
TRBD1,NA,TRBV28,TRBJ1-2,TGTGTCAGCAGTTCAGTTGACAGGGGGCGGTATGGCTACACCTTC,CVSSSVDRGRYGYTF
NA,many,TRBV29-1,TRBJ1-2,TGCAGCGTTGAGCAGGGTGGATATGGCTACACCTTC,CSVEQGGYGYTF
NA,many,TRBV7-9,TRBJ2-2,TGTGCCAGCCCCCACCGGGAGAGGCCAGCGAGCGGGGAGCTGTTTTTT,CASPHRERPASGELFF
TRBD2,NA,TRBV15,TRBJ2-2,TGTGCCACCAGCGGGATAGCGGGAGAGACCGGGGAGCTGTTTTTT,CATSGIAGETGELFF
TRBD2,NA,TRBV4-1,TRBJ2-2,TGCGCCAGCAGCCACGGGACTAGCGGACCGAACACCGGGGAGCTGTTTTTT,CASSHGTSGPNTGELFF
NA,many,TRBV12-3/TRBV12-4,TRBJ1-1,TGTGCCAGCAGTTTAAAAGGAGGGCGTGAAGCTTTCTTT,CASSLKGGREAFF
TRBD1,many,TRBV20-1,TRBJ1-4,TGCAGTGCTAGCAACCCGGGACAGAATAATGAAAAACTGTTTTTT,CSASNPGQNNEKLFF
NA,NA,TRBV28,TRBJ1-1,TGTGCCAGCAGTTTGGTCCTACGCGGGGCTTTCTTT,CASSLVLRGAFF
NA,many,TRBV10-3,TRBJ1-2,TGTGCCATCAGTGAGTCGAGGGGTTATGGCTACACCTTC,CAISESRGYGYTF
NA,many,TRBV3-1,TRBJ2-3,TGTGCCAGCGGGGACTTATCAAATACGCAGTATTTT,CASGDLSNTQYF
TRBD1,NA,TRBV6-1,TRBJ2-6,TGTGCCAGCACACGGACAGGGGAGGGGTGGGCCAACGTCCTGACTTTC,CASTRTGEGWANVLTF
NA,few,TRBV3-1,TRBJ2-5,TGTGCCAGCAGCCAAGATCGCGAAGGGAGAAAGTACTTC,CASSQDREGRKYF
NA,few,TRBV19,TRBJ2-1,TGTGCCAGTAGTATAGACCCCTACAATGAGCAGTTCTTC,CASSIDPYNEQFF
NA,NA,TRBV19,TRBJ2-1,TGTGCCAGTAGTATTTCAGTCAATGAGCAGTTCTTC,CASSISVNEQFF
TRBD1,NA,TRBV11-1,TRBJ1-2,TGTGCCAGCAGCCTCCGTGGACAGGGGGCGCGAGGCTACACCTTC,CASSLRGQGARGYTF
TRBD2,many,TRBV27,TRBJ2-5,TGTGCCAGCAGTACTAGCGGAGAGACCCAGTACTTC,CASSTSGETQYF
TRBD2,many,TRBV2,TRBJ2-5,TGTGCCAGCAGTGACATGGCGGGAGGGCAAGAGACCCAGTACTTC,CASSDMAGGQETQYF
TRBD2,many,TRBV5-1,TRBJ2-1,TGCGCCAGCAGCTTGGCGAGCGGGGCTGACAATGAGCAGTTCTTC,CASSLASGADNEQFF
NA,many,TRBV7-2,TRBJ2-5,TGTGCCAGCAGCTTAGAAGGGTACCAAGAGACCCAGTACTTC,CASSLEGYQETQYF
NA,many,TRBV7-2,TRBJ2-7,TGTGCCAGCTGGTTCAGGGCCGAGCAGTACTTC,CASWFRAEQYF
TRBD1,many,TRBV5-1,TRBJ2-1,TGCGCCAGCAGTACAGGGGTCGGCAATGAGCAGTTCTTC,CASSTGVGNEQFF
NA,NA,TRBV11-3,TRBJ2-3,TGTGCCAGCAGCTTAGCGGGGCAGGGAAGGGATACGCAGGATTTT,CASSLAGQGRDTQDF
NA,NA,TRBV7-3,TRBJ2-7,TGTGCCAGCAGCTTAACCCCCAAAGAATACGAGCAGTACTTC,CASSLTPKEYEQYF
TRBD2,many,TRBV2,TRBJ2-1,TGTGCCAGCAGTGCTGGACTAGAGTCCTACAATGAGCAGTTCTTC,CASSAGLESYNEQFF
NA,many,TRBV28,TRBJ2-2,TGTGCCAGCAGTTTGGGTAGGATTAACACCGGGGAGCTGTTTTTT,CASSLGRINTGELFF
NA,few,TRBV6-5,TRBJ1-1,TGTGCCAGCAGTTACTCGATAAGGAACACTGAAGCTTTCTTT,CASSYSIRNTEAFF
NA,many,TRBV6-5,TRBJ1-2,TGTGCCAGCAGTTACTCCATTCGTGCGGTGGGCTACACCTTC,CASSYSIRAVGYTF
TRBD1,NA,TRBV28,TRBJ2-1,TGTGCCAGCAGCGGGACAGAATTCTACAATGAGCAGTTCTTC,CASSGTEFYNEQFF
NA,many,TRBV28,TRBJ2-1,TGTGCCAGCAGTTCCAGACGGTTAAAGATCTACAATGAGCAGTTCTTC,CASSSRRLKIYNEQFF
NA,many,TRBV27,TRBJ2-1,TGTGCCAGCAGTTTATCGGGGACTCTCTACAATGAGCAGTTCTTC,CASSLSGTLYNEQFF
NA,NA,TRBV12-3/TRBV12-4,TRBJ2-1,TGTGCCAGCACCCTGACCAATGAGCAGTTCTTC,CASTLTNEQFF